This entry concerns a single T cell receptor beta chain. The germline V gene encodes CDR1 ENHRY and CDR2 SYGVKD. V shed 3 bases and J shed 1 base, with 8 bases lying between them. The CDR3 spans 14 residues. The data originate from a study of T cells in Graves' hyperthyroidism and ophthalmopathy. What was amplified from RNA transcripts were TCR beta CDR3 regions. TCR CDR3 regions were first amplified by RT-PCR with HTBI primers. TCRdb re-called the multiplex PCR reads through MiXCR, storing one row per CDR3 protein. The sample consists of under 65,000 distinct CDR3 sequences, around 53% of them appearing once.

This sequence joins TRBV10-3 and TRBJ2-3, with D uncertain. This TCR was sampled from a woman in her sixties or seventies with Graves' ophthalmopathy. Sequencing used blood. The CDR3 coding sequence is TGTGCCATCAGTGAAGGGTCTGGCACAGATACGCAGTATTTT. This sequence encodes CAISEGSGTDTQYF.